A single sample gave rise to the 16 T cell receptor beta chains below, sequenced in a study of blood T cells in healthy people across ages. It was with a sample-barcoded 5' primer and a J-beta primer mix that a second PCR of roughly 6 to 12 cycles was run. MiXCR was run by TCRdb on the 5' RACE reads, yielding one entry per CDR3 protein. This table holds more than 650,000 distinct CDR3 sequences, about 20% found once. Sequencing input: blood. The origin of the receptors is a man aged 65-85 years in good health.

This clonotype was counted only a few times. J is TRBJ2-5 and V is TRBV7-2; either TRBD1 or TRBD2 may supply D (6 bases each). V lost 5 bases to trimming and J lost 5 bases, with 15 bases between them. The CDR3 runs 14 residues. CDR1 SGHTA and CDR2 FQGNSA come from the germline V gene. The CDR3 DNA follows: TGTGCCAGCAGCCCTAACGGGGGCTGGGAGACCCAGTACTTC. It codes for CASSPNGGWETQYF.

The gene calls are TRBV6-5 and TRBJ1-2; unclear D gene. The CDR3 runs 14 residues. With 3 bases removed from V and 3 bases from J, the gap between germline ends came to 11 bases. CDR1 and CDR2 from the germline V gene are MNHEY and SVGAGI. The DNA for the CDR3 is TGTGCCAGCAGTTATGGAAAGCAGTACTATGGCTACACCTTC. This codes for CASSYGKQYYGYTF.

This clonotype was seen more than once but under ten times. A much larger clone differs from this one at a single base, so this may be a read error. V usage is TRBV20-1 and J usage is TRBJ2-2, with TRBD2 matching over 14 bases. With V trimmed by 7 bases and J by 1 base, 5 bases remained unmatched. Germline V gene sequence: CDR1 DFQATT, CDR2 SNEGSKA (reference sequence). CDR3 length: 16 residues. CDR3 nucleotides: TGCAGTGTTGGGACTAGCGGGAGAAAGAACACCGGGGAGCTGTTTTTT. It translates to CSVGTSGRKNTGELFF.

About this clonotype itself: A read error may account for a junction end that differs from germline. The chain couples TRBV29-1 to TRBJ2-1; no definite D call. The CDR3 is made up of 13 amino acids. CDR1 is SQVTM and CDR2 is ANQGSEA in the germline V gene. The CDR3 sequence: CGVDPLSSNEQFF. The CDR3, as DNA: TGCGGCGTTGACCCCTTGAGTTCCAATGAGCAGTTCTTC.

This chain joins TRBV20-1 and TRBJ2-5; TRBD2 aligns across 10 bases. Unmatched junction bases numbered 10, after V lost 6 bases and J lost 0 bases. The germline V gene has CDR1 DFQATT and CDR2 SNEGSKA (reference sequence). There are 16 residues in the CDR3. CDR3 region: CSAQTVSGGNQETQYF. The CDR3 coding sequence is TGCAGTGCACAGACAGTTAGCGGGGGGAACCAAGAGACCCAGTACTTC.

The rearrangement joins TRBV12-3 or TRBV12-4 to TRBJ2-4; TRBD2 agrees at 14 bases. V gave up 5 bases and J gave up 10 bases; unmatched junction bases: 10. The CDR3 has 16 amino acids. The CDR3 region is CASSSPGLAGVGIQYF. The CDR3 bases are TGTGCCAGCAGTAGTCCGGGACTAGCGGGAGTAGGGATTCAGTACTTC.

This clonotype was seen more than once but under ten times. The V and J genes are TRBV5-1 and TRBJ2-7; 7 positions match TRBD2. V dropped 0 bases and J dropped 3; count of bases not matched to a gene: 9. The CDR3 contains 16 residues. The germline V gene has CDR1 SGHRS and CDR2 YFSETQ. CDR3 nucleotides: TGCGCCAGCAGCTTGGACCCCGGGGGGACCCTCTACGAGCAGTACTTC. Encoded protein: CASSLDPGGTLYEQYF.

In its sample, this clonotype was seen a few times. One end of the junction varies from germline; a read error may be responsible. The chain couples TRBV7-2 to TRBJ1-3; D gene ambiguous. Germline values: CDR1 SGHTA, CDR2 FQGNSA. The CDR3 has 16 amino acids. CDR3 in amino acids: CASSRTGGSSENTIYF. The CDR3 DNA reads as TGTGCCAGCAGCCGGACTGGAGGCTCGTCTGAAAACACCATATATTTT.

The chain recombines TRBV29-1 with TRBJ2-1; D not certain. The CDR3 contains 10 residues. Germline V gene lookup returns CDR1 SQVTM and CDR2 ANQGSEA. Trimming removed 7 bases from V and 11 bases from J, with 12 bases in between. CDR3 sequence: CSALDPKQFF. The CDR3 DNA is TGCAGCGCATTGGACCCCAAGCAGTTCTTC.

The rearrangement uses TRBV20-1 and TRBJ2-1, with 9 bases aligning to TRBD2. Losses at the gene ends were 6 bases for V and 0 bases for J; bases not matched to a gene: 6. CDR3 length: 15 amino acids. The germline CDR1 and CDR2 sequences are DFQATT and SNEGSKA (reference sequence). CDR3 DNA: TGCAGTGCCTACCATAGCGGGGGCTCCTACAATGAGCAGTTCTTC. Its translation is CSAYHSGGSYNEQFF.

A few counts support this clonotype. The rearrangement uses TRBV7-9 and TRBJ1-2; 8 positions agree with TRBD1. CDR1 and CDR2 (germline): SEHNR, FQNEAQ (reference sequence). The CDR3 is 13 amino acids. V lost 4 bases, J lost 7 bases, and 5 bases stayed unmatched. The CDR3 is CASSSGQGLGYTF. CDR3 sequence (DNA): TGTGCCAGCAGCTCTGGACAGGGTCTTGGCTACACCTTC.

The DNA for the CDR3 is TGTGCCAGCAGTTTTACCCAGGCCCGGAGTGGCTACACCTTC. Its translation is CASSFTQARSGYTF. This rearrangement joins TRBV28 to TRBJ1-2; D is uncertain. Germline V CDR1 and CDR2: MDHEN, SYDVKM. The CDR3 consists of 14 residues. The V and J ends lost 3 bases and 7 bases respectively, with 15 bases between them.

The chain uses TRBV7-2 and TRBJ2-7, with D uncertain. This CDR3 region has 15 residues. Trimming took off 3 bases at V and 6 bases at J, with 18 bases between the two ends. Germline V gene lookup returns CDR1 SGHTA and CDR2 FQGNSA. CDR3 loop: CASSFMVTASVEQYF. In DNA, the CDR3 is TGTGCCAGCAGCTTCATGGTTACGGCCTCGGTCGAGCAGTACTTC. The full variable domain, its missing parts supplied by reference TRBV7-2 and TRBJ2-7, is GAGVSQSPSNKVTEKGKDVELRCDPISGHTALYWYRQSLGQGLEFLIYFQGNSAPDKSGLPSDRFSAERTGGSVSTLTIQRTQQEDSAVYLCASSFMVTASVEQYFGPGTRLTVT.

The genes are TRBV18 and TRBJ2-7; maybe TRBD1 (6 bases). Germline values: CDR1 KGHSH, CDR2 LQKENI. This CDR3 has 13 amino acids. V lost 1 base to trimming and J lost 8 bases, with 12 bases between them. The CDR3 reads CASSPRDTPQQYV. DNA for the CDR3: TGTGCCAGCTCACCACGGGACACCCCTCAGCAGTACGTC.

The V and J genes are TRBV7-9 and TRBJ2-5; maybe TRBD2 (6 bases). The J call may be incorrect, as the DNA end agrees better with TRBJ2-7. In germline, CDR1 is SEHNR, CDR2 FQNEAQ (reference sequence). The CDR3 runs 13 residues. The CDR3 DNA sequence: TGTGCCAGCAGTGGGGCGGGGCGATACGAGCAGTACGTC. This encodes CASSGAGRYEQYV.

This clonotype was recorded once. Lacking the conserved final phenylalanine or tryptophan, this CDR3 likely reflects a read error. The chain employs TRBV6-5 and TRBJ2-3; D perhaps matches TRBD1 (6 bases). The CDR3 length is 15 residues. V was trimmed by 5 bases and J by 6 bases, leaving 18 bases between them. Per the germline V gene, CDR1 is MNHEY and CDR2 is SVGAGI. CDR3 sequence reads: CASSPRTGLIDTQYS. DNA of the CDR3: TGTGCCAGCAGTCCTCGTACAGGGCTCATCGATACGCAGTATTCT.